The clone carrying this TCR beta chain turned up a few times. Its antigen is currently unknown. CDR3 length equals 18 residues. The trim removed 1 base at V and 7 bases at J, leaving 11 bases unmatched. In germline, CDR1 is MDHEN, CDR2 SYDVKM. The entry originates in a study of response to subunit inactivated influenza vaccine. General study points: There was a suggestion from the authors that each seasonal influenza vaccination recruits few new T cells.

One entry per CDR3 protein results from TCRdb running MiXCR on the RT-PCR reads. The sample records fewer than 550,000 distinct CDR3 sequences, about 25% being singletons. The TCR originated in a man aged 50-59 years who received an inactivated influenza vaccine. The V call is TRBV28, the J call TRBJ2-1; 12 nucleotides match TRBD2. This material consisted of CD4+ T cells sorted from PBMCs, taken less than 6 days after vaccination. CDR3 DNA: TGTGCCAGCAGTTTATACGGTTCTAGCGGGAGGGAGATGAATGAGCAGTTCTTC. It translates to CASSLYGSSGREMNEQFF. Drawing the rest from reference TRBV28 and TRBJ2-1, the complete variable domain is DVKVTQSSRYLVKRTGEKVFLECVQDMDHENMFWYRQDPGLGLRLIYFSYDVKMKEKGDIPEGYSVSREKKERFSLILESASTNQTSMYLCASSLYGSSGREMNEQFFGPGTRLTVL.